This T cell receptor beta chain emerged from a study of technical replicates of blood from several donors. The data were produced by immunoSEQ multiplex PCR, yet TCRdb's version contains in-frame clones alone and is incomplete. The table includes more than 65,000 clones, approximately 94% detected once. CDR1 MDHEN and CDR2 SYDVKM come from the germline V gene. V shed 6 bases and J shed 0 bases, with 14 bases lying between them. This CDR3 region has 15 residues. The chain joins TRBV28 to TRBJ1-2; D is ambiguous. The sequenced sample consisted of T cells isolated from PBMCs. The TCR comes from a human donor in good health. CDR3 sequence (DNA): TGTGCCAGCAGGATGGGTTTGGGAGCTAACTATGGCTACACCTTC. Translation: CASRMGLGANYGYTF.